This is a list of T cell receptor beta chains from one sample in a study of T cells in localized non-small cell lung cancer. Method: immunoSEQ multiplex PCR; TCRdb's copy keeps in-frame clones and lacks some. This sample has about 41,000 clones, with around 83% found just once. Sequencing was performed on PBMCs, taken before any cancer treatment. The receptors derive from a man aged 35-75 years with stage II lung adenocarcinoma. Each CDR3 is given with its conserved first and last residue. Fields, in order: D gene, J gene, CDR3 length, V gene, clone size, CDR3 DNA, CDR3 protein. D genes are given only for firm matches. Clone size is shown for a subset of rows, as once, few, many or a class of expanded clone.

d_call: TRBD1
j_call: TRBJ1-2
cdr3_length: 12
v_call: TRBV2
clone_size: NA
cdr3_nt: TGTGCCAGCAGGACAGGGGACTATGGCTACACCTTC
cdr3_aa: CASRTGDYGYTF

d_call: NA
j_call: TRBJ2-3
cdr3_length: 13
v_call: TRBV7-2
clone_size: NA
cdr3_nt: TGTGCCAGCAGCCCGGTGGGCCGAGATACGCAGTATTTT
cdr3_aa: CASSPVGRDTQYF

d_call: NA
j_call: TRBJ2-5
cdr3_length: 14
v_call: TRBV7-9
clone_size: once
cdr3_nt: TGTGCCAGCAGCTTATTGGCGGTTAAAGAGACCCAGTACTTC
cdr3_aa: CASSLLAVKETQYF

d_call: TRBD1
j_call: TRBJ1-1
cdr3_length: 14
v_call: TRBV19
clone_size: NA
cdr3_nt: TGTGCCAGTAGTATGGGGGACAGTAACACTGAAGCTTTCTTT
cdr3_aa: CASSMGDSNTEAFF

d_call: TRBD2
j_call: TRBJ2-1
cdr3_length: 16
v_call: TRBV4-1
clone_size: NA
cdr3_nt: TGCGCCAGCAGCCTAAGTCCCGGGACTAGCTACAATGAGCAGTTCTTC
cdr3_aa: CASSLSPGTSYNEQFF

d_call: NA
j_call: TRBJ2-2
cdr3_length: 11
v_call: TRBV28
clone_size: few
cdr3_nt: TGTGCCAGCAGCTACACCGGGGAGCTGTTTTTT
cdr3_aa: CASSYTGELFF

d_call: NA
j_call: TRBJ1-1
cdr3_length: 13
v_call: TRBV11-2
clone_size: NA
cdr3_nt: TGTGCCAGCAGCCCGGGCCCGAACACTGAAGCTTTCTTT
cdr3_aa: CASSPGPNTEAFF

d_call: TRBD2
j_call: TRBJ2-1
cdr3_length: 16
v_call: TRBV11-3
clone_size: NA
cdr3_nt: TGTGCCAGCAGCTCACCGGCGAGCGGGAGTTACAATGAGCAGTTCTTC
cdr3_aa: CASSSPASGSYNEQFF

d_call: NA
j_call: TRBJ2-2
cdr3_length: 15
v_call: TRBV28
clone_size: NA
cdr3_nt: TGTGCCAGCAGTTTATCGGTGGGACTCACCGGGGAGCTGTTTTTT
cdr3_aa: CASSLSVGLTGELFF

d_call: NA
j_call: TRBJ2-3
cdr3_length: 14
v_call: TRBV6-1
clone_size: NA
cdr3_nt: TGTGCCAGCAGTGACAGGGAGGGCACAGATACGCAGTATTTT
cdr3_aa: CASSDREGTDTQYF

d_call: TRBD2
j_call: TRBJ2-1
cdr3_length: 17
v_call: TRBV10-1
clone_size: few
cdr3_nt: TGCGCCAGCAGTGCCAGACTAGCGGGAGGCTATATCGATGAGCAGTTCTTC
cdr3_aa: CASSARLAGGYIDEQFF

d_call: TRBD1
j_call: TRBJ1-1
cdr3_length: 15
v_call: TRBV5-1
clone_size: NA
cdr3_nt: TGCGCCAGCAGCCCCGCCGGGACAGGGACCACTGAAGCTTTCTTT
cdr3_aa: CASSPAGTGTTEAFF

d_call: NA
j_call: TRBJ1-2
cdr3_length: 16
v_call: TRBV4-2
clone_size: once
cdr3_nt: TGTGCCAGCAGCCAGGCCCAGGGAGGCTCTAACTATGGCTACACCTTC
cdr3_aa: CASSQAQGGSNYGYTF

d_call: NA
j_call: TRBJ1-3
cdr3_length: 16
v_call: TRBV23-1
clone_size: few
cdr3_nt: TGCGCCAGCACTCATCCGGGACACCAAACTGGAAACACCATATATTTT
cdr3_aa: CASTHPGHQTGNTIYF

d_call: NA
j_call: TRBJ2-2
cdr3_length: 15
v_call: TRBV6-5
clone_size: once
cdr3_nt: TGTGCCAGCAGTTGGGGGCAGGGAGGGACCGGGGAGCTGTTTTTT
cdr3_aa: CASSWGQGGTGELFF

d_call: TRBD1
j_call: TRBJ1-5
cdr3_length: 14
v_call: TRBV27
clone_size: once
cdr3_nt: TGTGCCAGCAGTTCGACAGGGAGCAATCAGCCCCAGCATTTT
cdr3_aa: CASSSTGSNQPQHF

d_call: NA
j_call: TRBJ2-7
cdr3_length: 14
v_call: TRBV30
clone_size: NA
cdr3_nt: TGTGCCTGGAGTGTAAGGGGTTGGTCCTACGAGCAGTACTTC
cdr3_aa: CAWSVRGWSYEQYF

d_call: NA
j_call: TRBJ2-7
cdr3_length: 15
v_call: TRBV4-1
clone_size: NA
cdr3_nt: TGCGCCAGCAGCACTTACCGAGACACCTACTACGAGCAGTACTTC
cdr3_aa: CASSTYRDTYYEQYF

d_call: TRBD1
j_call: TRBJ2-7
cdr3_length: 15
v_call: TRBV7-8
clone_size: NA
cdr3_nt: TGTGCCAGCAGCTTAGCGCTTGCAGGGGGCTACGAGCAGTACTTC
cdr3_aa: CASSLALAGGYEQYF

d_call: TRBD2
j_call: TRBJ2-3
cdr3_length: 16
v_call: TRBV5-4
clone_size: few
cdr3_nt: TGTGCCAGCAGCTTGGTAATAGCGGGTCCTACAGATACGCAGTATTTT
cdr3_aa: CASSLVIAGPTDTQYF

d_call: NA
j_call: TRBJ1-3
cdr3_length: 11
v_call: TRBV30
clone_size: NA
cdr3_nt: TGTGCCTGGAAGGTGGGAAACACCATATATTTT
cdr3_aa: CAWKVGNTIYF

d_call: TRBD1
j_call: TRBJ1-2
cdr3_length: 14
v_call: TRBV7-2
clone_size: NA
cdr3_nt: TGTGCCAGCAGCTTAGATGGGACAGGGGATGGCTACACCTTC
cdr3_aa: CASSLDGTGDGYTF

d_call: NA
j_call: TRBJ1-1
cdr3_length: 14
v_call: TRBV6-5
clone_size: NA
cdr3_nt: TGTGCCAGCGCCAATTCTATCATGAACACTGAAGCTTTCTTT
cdr3_aa: CASANSIMNTEAFF

d_call: TRBD1
j_call: TRBJ2-1
cdr3_length: 17
v_call: TRBV7-3
clone_size: NA
cdr3_nt: TGTGCCAGCAGCTTGGGTGGAGTGACAGGGGGCCCTGGAGGGCAGTTCTTC
cdr3_aa: CASSLGGVTGGPGGQFF

d_call: NA
j_call: TRBJ1-1
cdr3_length: 14
v_call: TRBV5-4
clone_size: NA
cdr3_nt: TGTGCCAGCAGCTCCAGGGATTCGAGGACTGAAGCTTTCTTT
cdr3_aa: CASSSRDSRTEAFF

d_call: NA
j_call: TRBJ1-2
cdr3_length: 13
v_call: TRBV9
clone_size: NA
cdr3_nt: TGTGCCAGCAGCGTAGGTCAGGTGGATGGCTACACCTTC
cdr3_aa: CASSVGQVDGYTF

d_call: NA
j_call: TRBJ1-1
cdr3_length: 14
v_call: TRBV7-8
clone_size: NA
cdr3_nt: TGTGCCAGCAGCCCACAGATATCGGGCACTGAAGCTTTCTTT
cdr3_aa: CASSPQISGTEAFF

d_call: TRBD1
j_call: TRBJ1-5
cdr3_length: 15
v_call: TRBV19
clone_size: NA
cdr3_nt: TGTGCCAGTAGTATCTTCGGACAGGGCGATCAGCCCCAGCATTTT
cdr3_aa: CASSIFGQGDQPQHF

d_call: NA
j_call: TRBJ2-2
cdr3_length: 16
v_call: TRBV7-8
clone_size: NA
cdr3_nt: TGTGCCAGCAGGAAACTCCGGGGTAGAAACACCGGGGAGCTGTTTTTT
cdr3_aa: CASRKLRGRNTGELFF

d_call: NA
j_call: TRBJ2-5
cdr3_length: 14
v_call: TRBV6-5
clone_size: NA
cdr3_nt: TGTGCCAGCAGTCGGGACCCTCGGTCTGAGACCCAGTACTTC
cdr3_aa: CASSRDPRSETQYF

d_call: NA
j_call: TRBJ2-3
cdr3_length: 18
v_call: TRBV10-3
clone_size: few
cdr3_nt: TGTGCCATCAGTGAAGGGCTAGCTGACGATCCTAGCACAGATACGCAGTATTTT
cdr3_aa: CAISEGLADDPSTDTQYF

d_call: NA
j_call: TRBJ2-7
cdr3_length: 15
v_call: TRBV6-5
clone_size: NA
cdr3_nt: TGTGCCAGCAGTTTTCTTGCAACTTATTCCTACGAGCAGTACTTC
cdr3_aa: CASSFLATYSYEQYF

d_call: NA
j_call: TRBJ2-7
cdr3_length: 15
v_call: TRBV7-9
clone_size: NA
cdr3_nt: TGTGCCAGCAGCTTAGTAACAGCCACCTCCTACGAGCAGTACTTC
cdr3_aa: CASSLVTATSYEQYF

d_call: NA
j_call: TRBJ2-7
cdr3_length: 13
v_call: TRBV7-8
clone_size: NA
cdr3_nt: TGTGCCAGCAGCCGAACAGGTTCCTACGAGCAGTACTTC
cdr3_aa: CASSRTGSYEQYF

d_call: TRBD2
j_call: TRBJ2-5
cdr3_length: 17
v_call: TRBV11-3
clone_size: NA
cdr3_nt: TGTGCCAGCAGCCTACAAGGGACTAGCGGGAGTCAAGAGACCCAGTACTTC
cdr3_aa: CASSLQGTSGSQETQYF

d_call: NA
j_call: TRBJ1-2
cdr3_length: 12
v_call: TRBV30
clone_size: NA
cdr3_nt: TGTGCCTGGAGCCCCGGGCGGGCCGGCTACACCTTC
cdr3_aa: CAWSPGRAGYTF

d_call: NA
j_call: TRBJ1-1
cdr3_length: 14
v_call: TRBV28
clone_size: NA
cdr3_nt: TGTGCCAGCACCTATGAGGGGGTGAACACTGAAGCTTTCTTT
cdr3_aa: CASTYEGVNTEAFF

d_call: TRBD2
j_call: TRBJ2-3
cdr3_length: 15
v_call: TRBV2
clone_size: NA
cdr3_nt: TGTGCCAGCAGAACTAGGGGAGGGGGCACAGATACGCAGTATTTT
cdr3_aa: CASRTRGGGTDTQYF

d_call: TRBD1
j_call: TRBJ1-5
cdr3_length: 14
v_call: TRBV19
clone_size: NA
cdr3_nt: TGTGCCAGTAGTAACAGGGGGCGAGCTCAGCCCCAGCATTTT
cdr3_aa: CASSNRGRAQPQHF

d_call: TRBD2
j_call: TRBJ2-7
cdr3_length: 16
v_call: TRBV4-2
clone_size: NA
cdr3_nt: TGTGCCAGCAGCCCAAGGGGACTAGCGGACTCCTACGAGCAGTACTTC
cdr3_aa: CASSPRGLADSYEQYF

d_call: TRBD1
j_call: TRBJ2-7
cdr3_length: 14
v_call: TRBV27
clone_size: few
cdr3_nt: TGTGCCAGCGGCCGGACAGGGGGAAGCTACGAGCAGTACTTC
cdr3_aa: CASGRTGGSYEQYF

d_call: TRBD1
j_call: TRBJ1-2
cdr3_length: 14
v_call: TRBV11-3
clone_size: NA
cdr3_nt: TGTGCCAGCAGCTCCCGGACAGGGGATGGAGGCTACACCTTC
cdr3_aa: CASSSRTGDGGYTF

d_call: NA
j_call: TRBJ2-2
cdr3_length: 17
v_call: TRBV5-1
clone_size: NA
cdr3_nt: TGCGCCAGCAGCTTACGGGTGGGACGGATGAACACCGGGGAGCTGTTTTTT
cdr3_aa: CASSLRVGRMNTGELFF

d_call: TRBD1
j_call: TRBJ2-7
cdr3_length: 14
v_call: TRBV19
clone_size: NA
cdr3_nt: TGTGCCAGTAGTATATCACCAGGGGGCTACGAGCAGTACTTC
cdr3_aa: CASSISPGGYEQYF

d_call: NA
j_call: TRBJ1-1
cdr3_length: 15
v_call: TRBV6-5
clone_size: NA
cdr3_nt: TGTGCCAGCAGCCCCCCGTTGCGTCCGTCCTCTGAAGCTTTCTTT
cdr3_aa: CASSPPLRPSSEAFF

d_call: NA
j_call: TRBJ2-1
cdr3_length: 18
v_call: TRBV21-1
clone_size: NA
cdr3_nt: TGTGCCAGCAGCATCCCCGCTGGGAGCGACCGCCTGGGGAATGAGCAGTTCTTC
cdr3_aa: CASSIPAGSDRLGNEQFF

d_call: NA
j_call: TRBJ1-6
cdr3_length: 15
v_call: TRBV5-1
clone_size: NA
cdr3_nt: TGCGCCAGCAAGCCAGAAAGCTCCTATAATTCACCCCTCCACTTT
cdr3_aa: CASKPESSYNSPLHF

d_call: NA
j_call: TRBJ2-7
cdr3_length: 13
v_call: TRBV27
clone_size: NA
cdr3_nt: TGTGCCAGCGGCCGGGCAAGAAGCTACGAGCAGTACTTC
cdr3_aa: CASGRARSYEQYF

d_call: NA
j_call: TRBJ2-5
cdr3_length: 16
v_call: TRBV11-2
clone_size: NA
cdr3_nt: TGTGCCAGCAGCCCGCCTGGGTCCTTGAACACGGAGACCCAGTACTTC
cdr3_aa: CASSPPGSLNTETQYF

d_call: NA
j_call: TRBJ2-3
cdr3_length: 15
v_call: TRBV18
clone_size: NA
cdr3_nt: TGTGCCAGCTCACCACAAGGTCAGAGCACAGATACGCAGTATTTT
cdr3_aa: CASSPQGQSTDTQYF

d_call: NA
j_call: TRBJ2-3
cdr3_length: 14
v_call: TRBV15
clone_size: NA
cdr3_nt: TGTGCCACCAGCAGAGACCACGAACTAGCTACGCAGTATTTT
cdr3_aa: CATSRDHELATQYF

d_call: NA
j_call: TRBJ2-7
cdr3_length: 15
v_call: TRBV10-1
clone_size: NA
cdr3_nt: TGCGCCAGCAGGGACCAGCGGCCCAGCTCCTACGAGCAGTACTTC
cdr3_aa: CASRDQRPSSYEQYF

d_call: NA
j_call: TRBJ2-5
cdr3_length: 14
v_call: TRBV11-2
clone_size: NA
cdr3_nt: TGTGCCAGCAGCGCCAGGGGAGGCCAAGAGACCCAGTACTTC
cdr3_aa: CASSARGGQETQYF